Listed here is a single T cell receptor beta chain. This entry belongs to a study of blood T cell repertoires in COVID-19. Study in general: Donors in the United States, Italy and Spain gave samples during acute or convalescent COVID-19. PBMCs, B-cell-depleted T cells, or T cells were the source of the cDNA or gDNA that made up the material.

Participant-reported clinical history was the basis for cohort assignment. In the original analysis: Reference gene primer amplification in the assay estimated nucleated cell counts. The method was immunoSEQ multiplex PCR; TCRdb's version includes in-frame clones alone and lacks a portion of them. That table furnishes V, J and clone size, whereas the DNA furnished D and trimming. The sample shows roughly 200,000 clones, about four fifths of them seen only once. Per germline, CDR1 SGHTS and CDR2 YDEGEE. The CDR3 is made up of 15 amino acids. Trimming pared 4 bases from V and 2 bases from J, leaving 14 bases between.

The clonotype originates from a woman between 50 and 59 years old who had been exposed to COVID-19. Sequenced material: PBMCs or T cells enriched from blood (not recorded which). The genes are TRBV5-8 and TRBJ2-3, with no clear D. This CDR3 reads CASSAVLYHTDTQYF. DNA for the CDR3: TGTGCCAGCAGCGCGGTCCTCTACCACACAGATACGCAGTATTTT.